The 31 T cell receptor beta chains given below trace back to one sample, sequenced in a study of molecular identifiers for immune sequencing clone quantification. MiXCR was run by TCRdb on the PCR reads, yielding one entry per CDR3 protein. Of 60,000 to 65,000 distinct CDR3 sequences in the sample, around a fifth were seen once. Input material: naive CD8+ T cells from blood, with Jurkat cell RNA spiked in. Subset noted: FACS-sorted CD8+CD4-CCR7+CD45RA+ naive T cells. The receptors derive from a human donor in good health. Some libraries in this study had Jurkat cell RNA spiked in.

About this clonotype itself: This may stem from a read error, because a much larger clone lies one nucleotide away. The CDR3 does not close with the conserved phenylalanine or tryptophan, likely indicating a read error. The V and J genes are TRBV20-1 and TRBJ1-4; TRBD1 matches at 7 bases. The CDR3 covers 15 residues. CDR1 is DFQATT, CDR2 SNEGSKA, per germline (reference sequence). V shed 5 bases and J 6 bases; nucleotides not matched to a gene: 12. The CDR3 is CSASHDREWDEKLFL. The CDR3 coding sequence is TGCAGTGCTTCCCACGACAGGGAGTGGGATGAAAAACTGTTTCTT.

In its sample, this clonotype was seen many times. This chain uses TRBV4-1 with TRBJ1-5; tentatively, D is TRBD1 (5 bases). This CDR3 region has 15 residues. The ends were cut back, 2 bases at V and 7 bases at J, with 15 bases in the middle. Germline lookup yields CDR1 MGHRA and CDR2 YSYEKL. The CDR3 loop is CASSQPDSKGQPQHF. CDR3 nucleotide sequence: TGCGCCAGCAGCCAACCCGACAGTAAGGGCCAGCCCCAGCATTTT.

Regarding this clonotype: At one boundary the junction diverges from the germline segment, which might be a read error. The V gene is TRBV6-6, the J gene TRBJ2-3; 11 nucleotides match TRBD1. The CDR3 sequence is 22 residues long. The V gene's germline CDR1 is MNHNY and CDR2 SVGAGI (reference sequence). The CDR3 is CASSYSVGTGGLGLAGKNTQYF. For the CDR3, the DNA is TGTGCCAGCAGCTACTCGGTCGGGACAGGGGGGCTCGGGCTAGCGGGGAAAAATACGCAGTATTTT.

Ten or more counts support this clonotype. The chain links TRBV7-8 to TRBJ2-5, with unresolved D. Between the trimmed V and J ends, which lost 3 bases and 2 bases, there was a span of 16 bases. Germline V gene lookup returns CDR1 SGHVS and CDR2 FQNEAQ. There are 16 residues in the CDR3. CDR3 bases: TGTGCCAGCAGCTTTATTCCTAGGGCTAAACAAGAGACCCAGTACTTC. Translated, it gives CASSFIPRAKQETQYF. The full variable domain, its missing parts supplied by reference TRBV7-8 and TRBJ2-5, is GAGVSQSPRYKVAKRGQDVALRCDPISGHVSLFWYQQALGQGPEFLTYFQNEAQLDKSGLPSDRFFAERPEGSVSTLKIQRTQQEDSAVYLCASSFIPRAKQETQYFGPGTRLLVL.

This clonotype was picked up many times. The chain employs TRBV13 and TRBJ2-7; TRBD2 aligns across 8 bases. V shed 5 bases and J 3 bases; nucleotides not matched to a gene: 6. The V gene's germline CDR1 is PRHDT and CDR2 FYEKMQ (reference sequence). The CDR3 runs to 14 residues. CDR3 DNA: TGTGCCAGCAGCCGGGAGGGGACCCGCTACGAGCAGTACTTC. Its protein is CASSREGTRYEQYF.

This clonotype was seen a handful of times. At one end the junction does not follow the germline gene, possibly because of a read error. The J gene is TRBJ2-1, the V gene TRBV23-1; 8 positions agree with TRBD2. TRBV23-1 belongs to the ORF category, with a function that is uncertain. The CDR3 covers 15 residues. Here the CDR3 reads CASSQSGTSIDGQFF. The CDR3 DNA reads TGCGCCAGCAGCCAATCAGGGACTAGTATCGATGGGCAGTTCTTC.

This clonotype appeared many times. This chain connects TRBV24-1 to TRBJ2-2, with D perhaps matching TRBD1 (6 bases). CDR1 is KGHDR, CDR2 SFDVKD, per germline. V lost 1 base to trimming and J lost 7 bases, with 12 bases between them. This CDR3 has 15 residues. CDR3 loop: CATSDFSGEGGELFF. The CDR3 bases are TGTGCCACCAGTGATTTTTCAGGGGAAGGCGGGGAGCTGTTTTTT.

This chain uses TRBV19 with TRBJ1-5; D unresolved. Deletions cut 3 bases from V and 2 bases from J, with 11 bases between. Germline CDR1 is LNHDA and CDR2 is SQIVND (reference sequence). This CDR3 spans 15 amino acids. In nucleotides, the CDR3 is TGTGCCAGTAGTATTTTAGGAGAGGGCAATCAGCCCCAGCATTTT. Translated, it gives CASSILGEGNQPQHF.

V is TRBV11-3 and J is TRBJ2-1, with D perhaps TRBD1 (5 bases). Trimming cost V 1 base and J 5 bases, with 12 bases left between them. This CDR3 is 15 amino acids long. The germline V gene has CDR1 SGHNT and CDR2 YENEEA. The CDR3 DNA is TGTGCCAGCAGCTTAGGGCCAGGGCTCAACAATGAGCAGTTCTTC. It encodes CASSLGPGLNNEQFF.

Turning to this clonotype: Given a much more abundant clone one base away, this may be a read error. The chain recombines TRBV11-1 with TRBJ2-1; TRBD2 matches at 7 bases. The V gene's germline CDR1 is SGHAT and CDR2 FQDESV (reference sequence). CDR3 length equals 14 residues. The chain's CDR3 is CACSSSGIYNEQFF. CDR3 DNA sequence: TGTGCCTGCAGCTCCAGCGGGATCTACAATGAGCAGTTCTTC.

With respect to this clonotype: This may stem from a read error, because a much larger clone lies one nucleotide away. The rearrangement joins TRBV24-1 to TRBJ2-5; 7 bases are shared with TRBD1. Per the germline V gene, CDR1 is KGHDR and CDR2 is SFDVKD. The CDR3 loop spans 15 amino acids. CDR3 bases: TGTGCCACCAGTGATAAGGGGGACAGCAGAGAGACCCAGCACTTC. Its protein product is CATSDKGDSRETQHF.

A note on this clonotype: Just one base apart from a much larger clone, this may be a read error. V is TRBV11-3 and J is TRBJ2-5; 7 bases match TRBD2. The germline V gene has CDR1 SGHNT and CDR2 YENEEA. The CDR3 has 15 amino acids. CDR3 coding DNA: TGTACCAGCAGCTTAAACCCGACTAGCTACGAGACCCAGTACTTC. The encoded protein is CTSSLNPTSYETQYF. The full variable domain, its missing parts supplied by reference TRBV11-3 and TRBJ2-5, is EAGVVQSPRYKIIEKKQPVAFWCNPISGHNTLYWYLQNLGQGPELLIRYENEEAVDDSQLPKDRFSAERLKGVDSTLKIQPAELGDSAVYLCTSSLNPTSYETQYFGPGTRLLVL.

The sample holds many counts of this clonotype. The chain couples TRBV5-5 to TRBJ2-2, with D uncertain. V was pared by 0 bases and J by 7 bases, with 10 bases between. CDR1 is SGHKS and CDR2 is YYEKEE in the germline V gene (reference sequence). The CDR3 has 14 residues. CDR3 sequence: CASSLVIRDGELFF. The CDR3 DNA reads as TGTGCCAGCAGCTTGGTGATTAGGGACGGGGAGCTGTTTTTT.

A note on this clonotype: Just one base apart from a much larger clone, this may be a read error. V gene TRBV5-3 combines with J gene TRBJ2-2; the match to TRBD1 covers 9 bases. TRBV5-3 is given ORF status, its function remaining uncertain. The CDR3 is made up of 19 amino acids. J was trimmed by 2 bases and V by 10 bases; bases with no gene match: 21. CDR3 amino acids: CAGSVGTGSIVSNTGELFF. The CDR3, as DNA: TGTGCCGGCAGCGTCGGGACAGGGTCTATAGTTTCCAACACCGGGGAGCTGTTTTTT.

Within the sample, this clonotype is medium-sized. The V gene is TRBV4-1, the J gene TRBJ2-7; TRBD1 matches at 8 bases. The CDR3 is 14 residues long. Germline V lookup: CDR1 MGHRA, CDR2 YSYEKL. Losses at the gene ends were 4 bases for V and 7 bases for J; bases not matched to a gene: 9. CDR3 in amino acids: CASSPGQGPWEQYF. The DNA of the CDR3 is TGCGCCAGCAGCCCCGGACAGGGCCCTTGGGAGCAGTACTTC.

Worth noting for this clonotype: A much larger clone differs by one base, so this may be a read error. The chain carries TRBV27 and TRBJ2-3; TRBD2 agrees at 10 bases. The CDR3 covers 18 residues. Germline V lookup: CDR1 MNHEY, CDR2 SMNVEV (reference sequence). As DNA, the CDR3 is TGTGCCAGCAGCGAGGGACTAGCGATCTCTGCAGGCACAGATACGCAGTGTTTT. Encoded protein: CASSEGLAISAGTDTQCF.

This clonotype was counted a few times. The rearrangement joins TRBV15 to TRBJ2-1; TRBD2 matches at 10 bases. The germline V gene has CDR1 LNHNV and CDR2 YYDKDF (reference sequence). The CDR3 has 16 residues. V gave up 0 bases and J gave up 5 bases; unmatched junction bases: 4. CDR3 nucleotide sequence: TGTGCCACCAGCAGAGATCGCCTAGCGGGGGACAATGAGCAGTTCTTC. Translation: CATSRDRLAGDNEQFF.

At least ten counts were recorded for this clonotype. This chain connects TRBV6-6 to TRBJ1-5; the D gene is possibly TRBD1 (6 bases). CDR1 is MNHNY, CDR2 SVGAGI, per germline (reference sequence). Between the trimmed V and J ends, which lost 0 bases and 5 bases, there was a span of 20 bases. The CDR3 is made up of 18 amino acids. CDR3 coding DNA: TGTGCCAGCAGTTACTCGATAGGGGGGGAGGCCCGGGATCAGCCCCAGCATTTT. It specifies CASSYSIGGEARDQPQHF.

Remarks on this clonotype: A much more abundant neighbour one base away suggests this may be a read error. For the CDR3, the DNA is TGTGCCAGCAGTTTCACTGGACCCAGTCGGCCCGGGGGGCTGTTTTTT. Amino acids: CASSFTGPSRPGGLFF. V and J are TRBV27 and TRBJ2-2; D is perhaps TRBD2 (6 bases). Germline values: CDR1 MNHEY, CDR2 SMNVEV (reference sequence). CDR3 length equals 16 residues.

This clonotype was counted many times. V gene TRBV4-2 combines with J gene TRBJ1-1; 8 bases align to TRBD1. CDR1 and CDR2 (germline): LGHNA, YNFKEQ. This CDR3 has 15 amino acids. The junction had 14 bases not matched to a gene; V was cut back by 6 bases and J by 8 bases. CDR3 residues: CASSRTLSDRAEAFF. The CDR3 region has the DNA TGTGCCAGCAGTCGGACTTTATCGGACAGGGCCGAAGCTTTCTTT.

This clonotype was seen a handful of times. A much larger clone differs from this one at a single base, so this may be a read error. The V and J genes are TRBV11-2 and TRBJ2-4; TRBD2 aligns across 7 bases. Germline values: CDR1 SGHAT, CDR2 FQNNGV. Unmatched junction bases numbered 11, after V lost 4 bases and J lost 2 bases. The CDR3 sequence is 17 residues long. The CDR3 DNA reads as TGTGCCAGCAGCTCGGTCAGCCGGGAGGTGACCAAAAACATTCAGTACTTC. This gives the protein CASSSVSREVTKNIQYF.

This clonotype was recorded many times. This chain joins TRBV9 and TRBJ2-3, with D unresolved. Germline V gives CDR1 SGDLS, CDR2 YYNGEE. V lost 3 bases to trimming and J lost 0 bases, with 8 bases between them. The CDR3 spans 14 residues. The CDR3 coding sequence is TGTGCCAGCAGCGGCCCTTCTAGCACAGATACGCAGTATTTT. Amino acids: CASSGPSSTDTQYF.

Points on this clonotype: Just one base apart from a much larger clone, this may be a read error. V usage is TRBV7-9 and J usage is TRBJ2-7; tentatively, D is TRBD1 or TRBD2 (5 bases each). The CDR3 contains 11 residues. From germline, CDR1 is SEHNR and CDR2 FQNEAQ (reference sequence). CDR3 sequence (DNA): TGTGCCGGCAGCCCAGGGAGCGAGCAGTACTTC. It translates to CAGSPGSEQYF.

This clonotype was seen ten or more times. The rearrangement links TRBV7-3 to TRBJ2-7; 10 bases line up with TRBD1. The CDR3 spans 15 residues. Germline V gene data show CDR1 as SGHTA and CDR2 as FQGTGA. The V segment lost 6 bases and the J segment 3 bases; nucleotides outside the gene matches: 8. Here the CDR3 reads CASRMDRGGYYEQYF. In DNA form, the CDR3 reads TGTGCCAGCAGAATGGACAGGGGGGGATACTACGAGCAGTACTTC.

This clonotype was seen only a few times. The gene calls are TRBV27 and TRBJ2-1, with 9 bases identical to TRBD2. In germline, CDR1 is MNHEY, CDR2 SMNVEV (reference sequence). The CDR3 runs to 17 residues. The V and J ends lost 0 bases and 7 bases, in that order; junction bases with no gene match: 10. In DNA, the CDR3 is TGTGCCAGCAGTTTATCGGCGGCAGCGGGGGGATCGAATGAGCAGTTCTTC. Protein: CASSLSAAAGGSNEQFF.

The table lists this clonotype with a few counts. A much larger clonotype is one base distant, so this may be a read error. The rearrangement uses TRBV4-3 and TRBJ2-7; D gene unclear. The germline V gene has CDR1 LGHNA and CDR2 YSLEER. The CDR3 loop spans 13 amino acids. The CDR3 DNA reads TGCGCCAGCAGCCCCGGGCCCTCGTACGAGCAGTCCTTC. Translation gives CASSPGPSYEQSF.

This clonotype has ten or more counts. V is TRBV6-5 and J is TRBJ1-1, with D unclear. Germline CDR1 reads MNHEY; CDR2 reads SVGAGI. CDR3 length: 12 residues. The germline V and J ends were trimmed by 6 bases and 0 bases, with 5 bases remaining between them. This CDR3 is CASSRLNTEAFF. CDR3 bases: TGTGCCAGCAGCCGCCTGAACACTGAAGCTTTCTTT.

Only one count was recorded for this clonotype. The V call is TRBV5-6, the J call TRBJ2-7, with 8 bases aligning to TRBD2. J was trimmed by 7 bases and V by 2 bases; bases with no gene match: 26. Germline V gene lookup returns CDR1 SGHDT and CDR2 YYEEEE. There are 20 residues in the CDR3. CDR3 protein: CASSFPPGDGREALSGEQYF. CDR3 DNA: TGTGCCAGCAGCTTTCCACCGGGGGACGGGCGGGAGGCCCTCTCCGGTGAGCAGTACTTC.

This clonotype was recorded many times. The chain couples TRBV6-1 to TRBJ2-1; TRBD2 is a possible D gene (5 bases). The CDR3 has 17 amino acids. The germline V and J ends were trimmed by 0 bases and 2 bases, with 14 bases remaining between them. The V gene's germline CDR1 is MNHNS and CDR2 SASEGT. In nucleotides, the CDR3 is TGTGCCAGCAGTGAAGCGCTATATGCGGGTCCCTACAATGAGCAGTTCTTC. Amino acid sequence: CASSEALYAGPYNEQFF.

This clonotype was detected many times. The J gene is TRBJ1-6, the V gene TRBV6-5; D is ambiguous. CDR1 is MNHEY and CDR2 is SVGAGI in the germline V gene. V was clipped by 6 bases and J by 9 bases, with 12 bases between them. The CDR3 covers 13 residues. As DNA, the CDR3 is TGTGCCAGCAGAGCACTTATAGGTTCACCCCTCCACTTT. It translates to CASRALIGSPLHF.

Concerning this clonotype itself: This may arise from a read error, as a much more abundant clone is one base away. The chain uses TRBV6-2 or TRBV6-3 and TRBJ1-1; D ambiguous. The germline CDR1 and CDR2 sequences are MNHEY and SVGEGT. The CDR3 has 12 amino acids. In DNA, the CDR3 is TGTGTCAGCAGAAACCTGAACACTGAAGCTTTCTTT. It yields the protein CVSRNLNTEAFF.